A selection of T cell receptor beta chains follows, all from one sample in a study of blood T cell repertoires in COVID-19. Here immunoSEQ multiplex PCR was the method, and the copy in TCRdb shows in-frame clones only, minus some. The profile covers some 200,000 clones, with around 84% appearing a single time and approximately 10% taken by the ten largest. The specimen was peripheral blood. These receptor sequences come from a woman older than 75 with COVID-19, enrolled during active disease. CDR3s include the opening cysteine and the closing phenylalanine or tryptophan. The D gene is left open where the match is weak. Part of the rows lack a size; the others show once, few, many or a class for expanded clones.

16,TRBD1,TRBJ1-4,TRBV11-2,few,TGTGCCAGCAGCCCCGGACAGGGGAATTCGAATGAAAAACTGTTTTTT,CASSPGQGNSNEKLFF
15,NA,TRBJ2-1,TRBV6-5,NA,TGTGCCAGCAGATCCGACAGTGGTCCTTACAATGAGCAGTTCTTC,CASRSDSGPYNEQFF
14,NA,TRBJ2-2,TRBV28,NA,TGTGCCAGCAGGTCATCGAGGTACACCGGGGAGCTGTTTTTT,CASRSSRYTGELFF
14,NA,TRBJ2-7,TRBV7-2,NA,TGTGCCAGCAGCTTACCCGGACTCACCTACGAGCAGTACTTC,CASSLPGLTYEQYF
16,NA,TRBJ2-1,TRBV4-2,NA,TGTGCCAGCAGCCAAGATTCTGGGGGGGGGCGAGATGAGCAGTTCTTC,CASSQDSGGGRDEQFF
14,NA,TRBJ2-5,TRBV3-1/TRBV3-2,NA,TGTGCCAGCAGCCAAATTCTGGGAGAAGAGACCCAGTACTTC,CASSQILGEETQYF
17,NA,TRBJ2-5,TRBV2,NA,TGTGCCAGCAGGGTACTCCCCCGAGCGGCTCTACAAGAGACCCAGTACTTC,CASRVLPRAALQETQYF
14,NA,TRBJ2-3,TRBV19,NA,TGTGCCAGTAGTATAGTCCAGAAGACAGATACGCAGTATTTT,CASSIVQKTDTQYF
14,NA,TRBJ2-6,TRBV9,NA,TGTGCCAGCGGAACCGGAGGCGGGGCCAACGTCCTGACTTTC,CASGTGGGANVLTF
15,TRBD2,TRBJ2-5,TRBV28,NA,TGTGCCAGCAGTCAAGGGAGGGCGCTGGCAAGGACCCAGTACTTC,CASSQGRALARTQYF
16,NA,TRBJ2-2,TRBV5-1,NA,TGCGCCAGCAGCTTACAGGGGTCCGGGGGTCACGGGGAGCTGTTTTTT,CASSLQGSGGHGELFF
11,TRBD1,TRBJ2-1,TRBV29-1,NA,TGCAGCTCAGACAGGGGCAATGAGCAGTTCTTC,CSSDRGNEQFF
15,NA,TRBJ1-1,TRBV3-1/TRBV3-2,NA,TGTGCCAGCAGCCAAGCCCAGGCATTGAACACTGAAGCTTTCTTT,CASSQAQALNTEAFF
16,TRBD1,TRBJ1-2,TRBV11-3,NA,TGTGCCAGCAGCTTAGACAAGAGACAGGGTCGCTATGGCTACACCTTC,CASSLDKRQGRYGYTF
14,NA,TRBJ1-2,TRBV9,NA,TGTGCCAGCAGCGCAGGGGACGGACGCTATGGCTACACCTTC,CASSAGDGRYGYTF
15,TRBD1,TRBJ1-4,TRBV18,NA,TGTGCCAGCTCACCACCCGGACAGGGGAACGAAAAACTGTTTTTT,CASSPPGQGNEKLFF
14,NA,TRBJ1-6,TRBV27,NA,TGTGCCAGCAGTTTCCGGGAACCCAATTCACCCCTCCACTTT,CASSFREPNSPLHF
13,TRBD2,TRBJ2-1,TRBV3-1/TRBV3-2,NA,TGTGCCAGCAGGCTCAGCGGGGGCAATGAGCAGTTCTTC,CASRLSGGNEQFF
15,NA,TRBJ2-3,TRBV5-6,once,TGTGCCAGCAGCACCCCGGGGGTTAGCACAGATACGCAGTATTTT,CASSTPGVSTDTQYF
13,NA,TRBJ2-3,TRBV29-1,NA,TGCAGCGTTTTAGGGCTAGGAGGAGATACGCAGTATTTT,CSVLGLGGDTQYF
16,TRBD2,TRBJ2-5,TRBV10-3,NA,TGTGCCATCAGTGAGTCGGGACTAGCGGCCGGGGAGACCCAGTACTTC,CAISESGLAAGETQYF
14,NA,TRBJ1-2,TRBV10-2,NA,TGCGCCAGCAGTGAGTCCGGGAGGCACTATGGCTACACCTTC,CASSESGRHYGYTF
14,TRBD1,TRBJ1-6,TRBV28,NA,TGTGCCAGCGGCCCCGGGACAGGGCGTTCACCCCTCCACTTT,CASGPGTGRSPLHF
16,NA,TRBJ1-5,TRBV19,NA,TGTGCCAGTAGCATTTATTGGCAGGGGCGAGGTCAGCCCCAGCATTTT,CASSIYWQGRGQPQHF
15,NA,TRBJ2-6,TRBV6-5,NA,TGTGCCAGCAGTCCCCGAGCTACTGGGGCCAACGTCCTGACTTTC,CASSPRATGANVLTF
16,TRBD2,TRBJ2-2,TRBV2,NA,TGTGCCAGCAGTGGGACTAGCGGGGGGGCTGGCGGGGAGCTGTTTTTT,CASSGTSGGAGGELFF
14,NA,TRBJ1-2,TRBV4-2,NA,TGTGCCAGCAGCCAAGAGTCCGGGGGGCTCGGCTACACCTTC,CASSQESGGLGYTF
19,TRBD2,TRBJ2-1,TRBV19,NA,TGTGCCAGTAGTATCTTGGCTAGCGGGGGCCGTTCTCACGGGAATGAGCAGTTCTTC,CASSILASGGRSHGNEQFF
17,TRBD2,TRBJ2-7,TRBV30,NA,TGTGCCTGGAGTCGGACTAGCGGGGGGCGGAATATTGGCGAGCAGTACTTC,CAWSRTSGGRNIGEQYF
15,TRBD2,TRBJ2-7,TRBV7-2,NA,TGTGCCAGCAGCCTGAGCGGGGGTATACCCTACGAGCAGTACTTC,CASSLSGGIPYEQYF
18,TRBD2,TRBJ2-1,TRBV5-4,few,TGTGCCAGCAGCTCTCTAGCGGGGGGGCTCCACTCCTACAATGAGCAGTTCTTC,CASSSLAGGLHSYNEQFF
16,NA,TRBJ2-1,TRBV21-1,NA,TGTGCCAGCAGCAAAGCCCGGACAGGGGAGGAGAATGAGCAGTTCTTC,CASSKARTGEENEQFF
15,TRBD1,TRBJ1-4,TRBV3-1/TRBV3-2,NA,TGTGCCAGCAGCCGTCCAGGGGGCGCCGATGAAAAACTGTTTTTT,CASSRPGGADEKLFF
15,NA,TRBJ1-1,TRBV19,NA,TGTGCCAGTACAGCGGACGCCCTCGGGAACACTGAAGCTTTCTTT,CASTADALGNTEAFF
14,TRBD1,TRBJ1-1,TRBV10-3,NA,TGTGCCATCAGTGAGCGGACAGGGGGGGCGGAAGCTTTCTTT,CAISERTGGAEAFF
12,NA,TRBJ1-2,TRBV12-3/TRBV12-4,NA,TGTGCCAGCAGTTTTGACAGCTATGGCTACACCTTC,CASSFDSYGYTF
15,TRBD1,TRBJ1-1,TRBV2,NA,TGTGCCAGCAGTAGACAGGGGGCCTCGAACACTGAAGCTTTCTTT,CASSRQGASNTEAFF